This TCR beta chain was identified during a study of shared clonotypes between healthy human individuals. Study-wide background: Donors had three CD4 naive, three CD4 memory, two CD8 naive and one CD8 memory plate apiece.

Clones were read by immunoSEQ multiplex PCR, and TCRdb kept only the in-frame ones, dropping some. The table has more than 2,000,000 clones, 85% to 95% seen once. The investigators split CD4+ cells into a CD45RA+ naive subset and a CD45RA-negative memory subset. Whole-study results and caveats: Generally, naive subsets came out with larger estimated richness than memory subsets.

The CDR3 is 14 residues long. V dropped 8 bases and J dropped 3; count of bases not matched to a gene: 8. The germline V gene has CDR1 LNHDA and CDR2 SQIVND (reference sequence). On this clone itself: Its matching antigen is unknown.

Material for sequencing was naive CD4+ T cells sorted from blood. Subset described: CD45RA+ positively selected. This receptor was identified in a man aged 18 to 35 in good health. This chain uses TRBV19 with TRBJ2-7, with 9 bases fitting TRBD1. The CDR3 DNA follows: TGTGCCAGTGCTCCGGGACAGGGATTCTACGAGCAGTACTTC. Its protein is CASAPGQGFYEQYF. The entire variable domain, with the rest obtained from reference TRBV19 and TRBJ2-7, is as follows: DGGITQSPKYLFRKEGQNVTLSCEQNLNHDAMYWYRQDPGQGLRLIYYSQIVNDFQKGDIAEGYSVSREKKESFPLTVTSAQKNPTAFYLCASAPGQGFYEQYFGPGTRLTVT.